The clone carrying this TCR beta chain was counted at least ten times. A library of TCRbeta sequences, prepared with unique molecular identifiers, was generated. TCRdb recomputed calls from the PCR reads with MiXCR, one row per CDR3 protein. This sample yields around 300,000 distinct CDR3 sequences, of which over 9.5% are seen a single time; less than 9% belongs to the top ten. This record comes from a study of T-cell reconstitution after alpha-beta-depleted transplantation in children. Deletions cut 4 bases from V and 3 bases from J, with 6 bases between. This CDR3 contains 12 residues. Germline V gives CDR1 SGHRS, CDR2 YFSETQ.

The TCR sequence derives from a boy under three years old with acute myeloid leukemia, due to receive a stem cell transplant. The chain carries TRBV5-1 and TRBJ2-3; D not resolved. Here the sequenced sample was PBMCs, taken before TCRalphabeta/CD19-depleted stem cell transplant. The CDR3 DNA reads TGCGCCAGCAGCGGTTGGACAGATACGCAGTATTTT. Encoded protein: CASSGWTDTQYF.